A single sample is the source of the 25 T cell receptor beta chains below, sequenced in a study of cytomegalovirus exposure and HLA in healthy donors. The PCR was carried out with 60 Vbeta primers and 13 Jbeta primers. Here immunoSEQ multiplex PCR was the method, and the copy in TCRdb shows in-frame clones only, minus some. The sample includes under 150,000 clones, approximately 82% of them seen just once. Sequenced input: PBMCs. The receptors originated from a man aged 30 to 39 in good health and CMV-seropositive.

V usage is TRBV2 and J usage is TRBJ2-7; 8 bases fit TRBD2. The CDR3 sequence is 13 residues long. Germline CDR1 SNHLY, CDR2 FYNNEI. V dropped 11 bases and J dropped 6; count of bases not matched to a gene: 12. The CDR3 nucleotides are TGTGCCTGCCTTCCGGGACTAGTGGGCGAGCAGTACTTC. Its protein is CACLPGLVGEQYF.

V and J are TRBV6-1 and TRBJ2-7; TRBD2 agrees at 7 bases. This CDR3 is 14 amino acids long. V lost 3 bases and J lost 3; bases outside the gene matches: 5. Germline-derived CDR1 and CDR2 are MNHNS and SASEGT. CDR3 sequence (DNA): TGTGCCAGCAGTGAGGGGTGGGGGGGCTACGAGCAGTACTTC. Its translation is CASSEGWGGYEQYF.

In DNA form, the CDR3 reads TGTGCCAGCAGTAGGGACAGGGGGAGCTTTTACGAGCAGTACTTC. Residues: CASSRDRGSFYEQYF. The chain links TRBV27 to TRBJ2-5; 11 positions agree with TRBD1. The J call is in doubt because the DNA end fits TRBJ2-7 better. The germline V gene has CDR1 MNHEY and CDR2 SMNVEV (reference sequence). This CDR3 comprises 15 residues.

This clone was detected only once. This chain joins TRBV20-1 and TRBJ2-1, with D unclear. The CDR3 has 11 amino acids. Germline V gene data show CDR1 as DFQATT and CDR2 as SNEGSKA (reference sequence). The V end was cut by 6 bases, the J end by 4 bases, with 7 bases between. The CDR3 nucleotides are TGCAGTGCAAGACAATACAATGAGCAGTTCTTC. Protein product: CSARQYNEQFF.

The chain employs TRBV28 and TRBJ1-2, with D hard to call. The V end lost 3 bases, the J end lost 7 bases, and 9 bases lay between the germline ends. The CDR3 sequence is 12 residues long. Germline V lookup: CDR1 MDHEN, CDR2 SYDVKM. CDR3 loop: CASSFFPGGYTF. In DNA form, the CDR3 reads TGTGCCAGCAGTTTCTTTCCGGGTGGCTACACCTTC.

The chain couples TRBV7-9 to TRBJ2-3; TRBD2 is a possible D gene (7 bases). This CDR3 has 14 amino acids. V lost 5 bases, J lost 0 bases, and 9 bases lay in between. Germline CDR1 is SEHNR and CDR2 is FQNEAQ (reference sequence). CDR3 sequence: CASSKGGSTDTQYF. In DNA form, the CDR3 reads TGTGCCAGCAGCAAGGGGGGGAGCACAGATACGCAGTATTTT.

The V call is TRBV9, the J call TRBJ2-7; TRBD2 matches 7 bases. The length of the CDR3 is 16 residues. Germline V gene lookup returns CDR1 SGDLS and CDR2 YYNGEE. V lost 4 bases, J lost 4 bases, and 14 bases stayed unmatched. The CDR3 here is CASSPSVGLREYEQYF. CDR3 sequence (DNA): TGTGCCAGCAGCCCCAGTGTGGGACTAAGGGAATACGAGCAGTACTTC. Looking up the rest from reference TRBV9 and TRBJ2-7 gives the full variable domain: DSGVTQTPKHLITATGQRVTLRCSPRSGDLSVYWYQQSLDQGLQFLIQYYNGEERAKGNILERFSAQQFPDLHSELNLSSLELGDSALYFCASSPSVGLREYEQYFGPGTRLTVT.

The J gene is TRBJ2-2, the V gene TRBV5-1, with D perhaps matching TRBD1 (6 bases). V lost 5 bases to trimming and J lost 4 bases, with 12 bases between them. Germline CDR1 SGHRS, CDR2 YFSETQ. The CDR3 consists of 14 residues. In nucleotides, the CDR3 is TGCGCCAGCAGGCCAGGGGAAATCACCGGGGAGCTGTTTTTT. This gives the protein CASRPGEITGELFF.

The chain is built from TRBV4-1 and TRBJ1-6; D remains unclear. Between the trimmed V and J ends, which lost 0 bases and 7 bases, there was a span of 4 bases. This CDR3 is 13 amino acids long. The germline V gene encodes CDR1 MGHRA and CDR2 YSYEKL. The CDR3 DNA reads TGCGCCAGCAGCCAAGATCCGAATTCACCCCTCCACTTT. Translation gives CASSQDPNSPLHF.

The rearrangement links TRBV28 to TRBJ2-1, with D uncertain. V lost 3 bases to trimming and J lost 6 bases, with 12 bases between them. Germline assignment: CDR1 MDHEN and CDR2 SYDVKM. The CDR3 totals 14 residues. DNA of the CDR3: TGTGCCAGCAGTTTTGACCCAGGATTCAATGAGCAGTTCTTC. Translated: CASSFDPGFNEQFF.

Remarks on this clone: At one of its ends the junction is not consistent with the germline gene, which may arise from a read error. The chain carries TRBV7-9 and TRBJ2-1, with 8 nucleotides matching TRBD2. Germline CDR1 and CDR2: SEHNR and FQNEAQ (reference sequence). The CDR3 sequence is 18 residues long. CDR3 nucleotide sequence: TGTTCCAGCAGCTTAGCCACAATTTTCGGGGGGGCCTACAATGAGCAGTTCTTC. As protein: CSSSLATIFGGAYNEQFF.

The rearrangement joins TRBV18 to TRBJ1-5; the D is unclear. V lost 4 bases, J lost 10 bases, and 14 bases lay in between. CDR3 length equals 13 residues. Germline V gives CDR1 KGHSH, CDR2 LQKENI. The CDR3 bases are TGTGCCAGCTCACTCGACGGGGAAGGACCCCAGCATTTT. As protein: CASSLDGEGPQHF.

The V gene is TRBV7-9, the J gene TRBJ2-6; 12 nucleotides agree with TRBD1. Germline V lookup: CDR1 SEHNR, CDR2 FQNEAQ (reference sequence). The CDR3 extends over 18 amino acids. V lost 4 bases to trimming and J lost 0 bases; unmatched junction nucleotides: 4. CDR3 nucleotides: TGTGCCAGCAGCTCGGGACAGGGGGCTCTCTCTGGGGCCAACGTCCTGACTTTC. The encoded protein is CASSSGQGALSGANVLTF. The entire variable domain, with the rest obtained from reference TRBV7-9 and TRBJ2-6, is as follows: DTGVSQNPRHKITKRGQNVTFRCDPISEHNRLYWYRQTLGQGPEFLTYFQNEAQLEKSRLLSDRFSAERPKGSFSTLEIQRTEQGDSAMYLCASSSGQGALSGANVLTFGAGSRLTVL.

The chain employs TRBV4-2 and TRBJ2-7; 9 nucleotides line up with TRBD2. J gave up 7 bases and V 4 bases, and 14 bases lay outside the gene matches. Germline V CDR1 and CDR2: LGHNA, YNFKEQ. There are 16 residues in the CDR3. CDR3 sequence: CASSPASPAGGGEQYF. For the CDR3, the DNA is TGTGCCAGCAGCCCCGCATCCCCAGCGGGGGGCGGTGAGCAGTACTTC.

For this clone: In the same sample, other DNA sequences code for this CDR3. The CDR3 nucleotides are TGTGCCAGCTCACCTTCGGGTAACCAGCCCCAGCATTTT. Its protein is CASSPSGNQPQHF. The chain is built from TRBV18 and TRBJ1-5; unclear D gene. CDR1 is KGHSH, CDR2 LQKENI, per germline. Trimming took off 3 bases at V and 7 bases at J, with 10 bases between the two ends. The CDR3 has 13 amino acids. Variable domain in full (rest from reference TRBV18 and TRBJ1-5): NAGVMQNPRHLVRRRGQEARLRCSPMKGHSHVYWYRQLPEEGLKFMVYLQKENIIDESGMPKERFSAEFPKEGPSILRIQQVVRGDSAAYFCASSPSGNQPQHFGDGTRLSIL.

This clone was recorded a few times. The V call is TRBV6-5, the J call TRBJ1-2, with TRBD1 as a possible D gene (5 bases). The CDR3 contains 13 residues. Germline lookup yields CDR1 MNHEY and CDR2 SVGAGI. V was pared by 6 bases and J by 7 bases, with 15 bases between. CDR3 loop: CASRPPGPAGYTF. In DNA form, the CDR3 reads TGTGCCAGCAGGCCCCCAGGGCCGGCTGGCTACACCTTC.

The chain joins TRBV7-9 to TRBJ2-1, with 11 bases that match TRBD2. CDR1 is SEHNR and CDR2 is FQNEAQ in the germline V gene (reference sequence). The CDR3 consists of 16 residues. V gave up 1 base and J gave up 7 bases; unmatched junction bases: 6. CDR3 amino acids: CASSLGGSGRVNEQFF. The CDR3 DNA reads TGTGCCAGCAGCTTAGGCGGTAGCGGGAGGGTAAATGAGCAGTTCTTC.

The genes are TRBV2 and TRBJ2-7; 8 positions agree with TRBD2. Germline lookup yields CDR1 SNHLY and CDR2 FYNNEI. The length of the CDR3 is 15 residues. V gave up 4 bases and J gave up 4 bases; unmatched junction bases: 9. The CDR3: CASSGTGGPSYEQYF. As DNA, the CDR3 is TGTGCCAGCAGTGGGACGGGAGGGCCCTCGTACGAGCAGTACTTC. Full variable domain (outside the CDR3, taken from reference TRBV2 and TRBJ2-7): EPEVTQTPSHQVTQMGQEVILRCVPISNHLYFYWYRQILGQKVEFLVSFYNNEISEKSEIFDDQFSVERPDGSNFTLKIRSTKLEDSAMYFCASSGTGGPSYEQYFGPGTRLTVT.

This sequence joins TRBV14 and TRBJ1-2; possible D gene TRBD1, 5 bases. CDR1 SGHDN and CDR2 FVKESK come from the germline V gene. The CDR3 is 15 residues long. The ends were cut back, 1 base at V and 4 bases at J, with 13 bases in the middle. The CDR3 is CASSQGAGPVYGYTF. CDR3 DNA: TGTGCCAGCAGCCAAGGGGCAGGGCCCGTCTATGGCTACACCTTC.

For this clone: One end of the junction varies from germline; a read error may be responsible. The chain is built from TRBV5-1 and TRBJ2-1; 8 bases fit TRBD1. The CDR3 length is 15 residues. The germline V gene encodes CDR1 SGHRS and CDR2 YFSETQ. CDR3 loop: CATSPAGQGHNEQFF. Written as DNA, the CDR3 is TGCGCCACCAGCCCTGCTGGACAGGGCCACAATGAGCAGTTCTTC.

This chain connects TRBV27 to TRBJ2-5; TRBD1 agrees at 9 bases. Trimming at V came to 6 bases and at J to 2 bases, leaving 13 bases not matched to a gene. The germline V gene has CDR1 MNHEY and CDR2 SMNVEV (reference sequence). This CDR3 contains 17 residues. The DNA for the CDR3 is TGTGCCAGCAGCCGCACTAACAGGGGGCGCCGGCAAGAGACCCAGTACTTC. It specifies CASSRTNRGRRQETQYF.

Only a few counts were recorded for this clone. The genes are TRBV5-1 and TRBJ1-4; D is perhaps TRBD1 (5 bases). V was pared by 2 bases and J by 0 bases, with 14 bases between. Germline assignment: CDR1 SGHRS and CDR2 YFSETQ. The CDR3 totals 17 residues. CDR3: CASSLRPQGATNEKLFF. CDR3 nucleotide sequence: TGCGCCAGCAGCTTAAGGCCCCAAGGGGCAACTAATGAAAAACTGTTTTTT.

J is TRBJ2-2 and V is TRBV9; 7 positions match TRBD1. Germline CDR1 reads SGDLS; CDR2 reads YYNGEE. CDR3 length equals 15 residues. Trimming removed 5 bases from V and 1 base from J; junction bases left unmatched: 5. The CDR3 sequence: CASRGGNMNTGELFF. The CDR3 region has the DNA TGTGCCAGCAGAGGGGGCAACATGAACACCGGGGAGCTGTTTTTT.

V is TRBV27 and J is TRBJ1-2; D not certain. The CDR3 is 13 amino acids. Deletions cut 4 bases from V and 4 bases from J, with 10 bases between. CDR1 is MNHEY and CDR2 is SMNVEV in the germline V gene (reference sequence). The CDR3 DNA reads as TGTGCCAGCAGTTCGAGCATAGCCTATGGCTACACCTTC. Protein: CASSSSIAYGYTF.

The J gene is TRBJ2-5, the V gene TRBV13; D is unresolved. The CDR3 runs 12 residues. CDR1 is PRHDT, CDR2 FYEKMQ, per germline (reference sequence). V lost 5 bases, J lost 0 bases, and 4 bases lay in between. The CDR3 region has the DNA TGTGCCAGCAGCCCGGACCAAGAGACCCAGTACTTC. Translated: CASSPDQETQYF.